These T cell receptor beta chains were read from a single sample in a study of OX40 agonist ivuxolimab in advanced cancers. Generated by immunoSEQ multiplex PCR, the TCRdb table keeps only in-frame clones and is missing some. The sample yields about 20,000 clones, about nine tenths seen once. The specimen was CD4+ or CD8+ T cells sorted from blood, collected in a trial of the OX40 agonist ivuxolimab. The receptors stem from an adult with an advanced solid tumor such as melanoma, head and neck, liver or kidney cancer. Each CDR3 is given with its conserved first and last residue. D genes are given only for firm matches.

V gene: TRBV6-5; D gene: .; CDR3 protein: CASSPGRNYGYTF
V gene: TRBV27; D gene: TRBD1; CDR3 protein: CASREHRGNEQYF
V gene: TRBV7-9; D gene: .; CDR3 protein: CASSLGGDGYTF
V gene: TRBV6-5; D gene: TRBD1; CDR3 protein: CASSYVGQGGYNEQFF
V gene: TRBV27; D gene: .; CDR3 protein: CASSFVGPHEQYF
V gene: TRBV4-1; D gene: TRBD2; CDR3 protein: CASSQLAGDSYEQYF
V gene: TRBV6-6; D gene: .; CDR3 protein: CASRDRGPGDTEAFF
V gene: TRBV6-4; D gene: TRBD1; CDR3 protein: CASSDSRGLGGTEAFF
V gene: TRBV11-2; D gene: TRBD1; CDR3 protein: CASSNRDRATNTEAFF
V gene: TRBV6-1; D gene: .; CDR3 protein: CASSELGKNTEAFF
V gene: TRBV10-3; D gene: TRBD2; CDR3 protein: CAISRLAGGRNEQFF
V gene: TRBV7-6; D gene: TRBD2; CDR3 protein: CASSLGGGDAQYF
V gene: TRBV7-9; D gene: TRBD1; CDR3 protein: CASSSTGVNSPLHF
V gene: TRBV30; D gene: .; CDR3 protein: CAWSSGISYEQYF
V gene: TRBV6-1; D gene: .; CDR3 protein: CASIAGIWYNSPLHF
V gene: TRBV18; D gene: TRBD1; CDR3 protein: CASSPGQGPETQYF
V gene: TRBV10-2; D gene: .; CDR3 protein: CASSESRTTFNYGYTF
V gene: TRBV7-2; D gene: .; CDR3 protein: CASSARGVYEQYF
V gene: TRBV4-1; D gene: .; CDR3 protein: CASSQGSEGSTGELFF
V gene: TRBV6-5; D gene: .; CDR3 protein: CASSWEEGRTEAFF
V gene: TRBV7-9; D gene: .; CDR3 protein: CASIDILTQYF
V gene: TRBV10-3; D gene: .; CDR3 protein: CAISDLQVAPSYEQYF
V gene: TRBV10-2; D gene: TRBD1; CDR3 protein: CASSERTGAVNEQFF
V gene: TRBV11-2; D gene: .; CDR3 protein: CASSLGGGWTEAFF
V gene: TRBV2; D gene: TRBD1; CDR3 protein: CASNEQGGGGTEAFF
V gene: TRBV27; D gene: TRBD1; CDR3 protein: CASSQTGASGNTIYF
V gene: TRBV29-1; D gene: .; CDR3 protein: CSVESAAGNTETFF
V gene: TRBV7-2; D gene: TRBD2; CDR3 protein: CASTPLAGIQETQYF
V gene: TRBV6-6; D gene: .; CDR3 protein: CASGFGGYPGAQYF
V gene: TRBV4-1; D gene: .; CDR3 protein: CASSHGPDSYNSPLHF
V gene: TRBV11-2; D gene: TRBD2; CDR3 protein: CASSLELAGYEEQYF
V gene: TRBV5-4; D gene: .; CDR3 protein: CASSSWTDIYGYTF
V gene: TRBV5-6; D gene: TRBD1; CDR3 protein: CASSFDRGGYTF
V gene: TRBV19; D gene: .; CDR3 protein: CASTLNGLYGYTF
V gene: TRBV5-6; D gene: TRBD1; CDR3 protein: CASSLGIGQGNTEAFF
V gene: TRBV5-5; D gene: .; CDR3 protein: CASSLEWGSSYEQYF
V gene: TRBV6-1; D gene: .; CDR3 protein: CASSPDYGYTF
V gene: TRBV29-1; D gene: .; CDR3 protein: CSVARTNTDTQYF
V gene: TRBV4-1; D gene: .; CDR3 protein: CASSQDPRTGTGANVLTF
V gene: TRBV7-8; D gene: TRBD2; CDR3 protein: CASSLGASGGDNEQFF
V gene: TRBV19; D gene: .; CDR3 protein: CASSIVSGFGTDTQYF
V gene: TRBV4-1; D gene: .; CDR3 protein: CASSRRTKANTGELFF
V gene: TRBV18; D gene: .; CDR3 protein: CASSPPTNTEAFF
V gene: TRBV20-1; D gene: .; CDR3 protein: CSVSGGEQFF
V gene: TRBV2; D gene: .; CDR3 protein: CASNNGNTGELFF
V gene: TRBV7-6; D gene: .; CDR3 protein: CASSFGNEADTQYF
V gene: TRBV30; D gene: .; CDR3 protein: CAWSVPGQFDEQFF
V gene: TRBV30; D gene: .; CDR3 protein: CAWSVDSAGQTQYF